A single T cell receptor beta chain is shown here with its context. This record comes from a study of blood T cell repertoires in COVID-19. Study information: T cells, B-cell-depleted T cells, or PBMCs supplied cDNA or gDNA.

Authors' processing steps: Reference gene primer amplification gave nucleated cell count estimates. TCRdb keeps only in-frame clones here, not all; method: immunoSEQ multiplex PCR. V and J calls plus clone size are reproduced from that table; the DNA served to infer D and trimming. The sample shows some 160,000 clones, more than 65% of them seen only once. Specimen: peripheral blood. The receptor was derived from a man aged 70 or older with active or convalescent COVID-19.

CDR3 coding DNA: TGTGCCAGCAGTTTAAGCGGAGTCGCTAACTATGGCTACACCTTC. Translated: CASSLSGVANYGYTF. The rearrangement joins TRBV28 to TRBJ1-2, with unresolved D. Germline V CDR1 and CDR2: MDHEN, SYDVKM. The V gene lost 2 bases and the J gene lost 0 bases, with 10 bases spanning the gap. The CDR3 length is 15 residues.